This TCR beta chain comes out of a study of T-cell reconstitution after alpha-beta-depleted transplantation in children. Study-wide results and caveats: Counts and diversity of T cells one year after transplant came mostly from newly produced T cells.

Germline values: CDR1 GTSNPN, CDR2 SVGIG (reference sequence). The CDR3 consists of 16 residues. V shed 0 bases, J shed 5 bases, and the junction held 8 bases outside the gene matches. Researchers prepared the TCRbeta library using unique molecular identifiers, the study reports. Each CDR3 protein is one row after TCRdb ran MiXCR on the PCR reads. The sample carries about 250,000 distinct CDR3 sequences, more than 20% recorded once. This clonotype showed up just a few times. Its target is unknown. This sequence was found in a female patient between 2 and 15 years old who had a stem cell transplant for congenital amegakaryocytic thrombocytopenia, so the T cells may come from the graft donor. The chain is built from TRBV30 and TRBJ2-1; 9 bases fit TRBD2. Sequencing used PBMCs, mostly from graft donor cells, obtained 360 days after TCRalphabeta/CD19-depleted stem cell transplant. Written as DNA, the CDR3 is TGTGCCTGGAGTGTAGGGCTAGCGGGATTAGACAATGAGCAGTTCTTC. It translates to CAWSVGLAGLDNEQFF.